This passage covers 2 T cell receptor beta chains from one sample sequenced in a study of blood T cell repertoires in COVID-19. The protocol was immunoSEQ multiplex PCR, while the TCRdb copy is restricted to in-frame clones and leaves out a portion. Seen here are 200,000 to 300,000 clones, about 85% observed once, and the top ten hold under 5%. The sequenced material came from peripheral blood. The receptors here all came from a man aged 60 to 75 with acute or convalescent COVID-19.

The genes are TRBV7-3 and TRBJ2-3, with 10 nucleotides matching TRBD2. The CDR3 is 14 amino acids. The germline V gene has CDR1 SGHTA and CDR2 FQGTGA. V shed 5 bases and J 5 bases; nucleotides not matched to a gene: 4. In DNA, the CDR3 is TGTGCCAGCAGCCCGGGACTAGCGATAGATACGCAGTATTTT. Its translation: CASSPGLAIDTQYF.

The V call is TRBV6-5, the J call TRBJ1-3, with 7 positions matching TRBD1. There are 16 residues in the CDR3. Trimming at V came to 0 bases and at J to 0 bases, leaving 2 bases not matched to a gene. Germline CDR1 is MNHEY and CDR2 is SVGAGI. CDR3 DNA: TGTGCCAGCAGTTACTCGGGACAGAGCTCTGGAAACACCATATATTTT. Translated, it gives CASSYSGQSSGNTIYF.